The clone carrying this T cell receptor (beta chain) occurred many times. As yet, its antigen is unknown. The sample comes from a study of T cells in Graves' hyperthyroidism and ophthalmopathy. J lost 10 bases, V lost 7 bases, and 10 bases had no gene match. Germline loops: CDR1 MNHNS, CDR2 SASEGT. The CDR3 has 15 residues. Researchers amplified the TCR beta CDR3 regions from RNA transcripts. Carried out on the TCR CDR3, a first-round RT-PCR used the HTBI primer set. From the multiplex PCR reads, TCRdb called clonotypes with MiXCR, one entry per CDR3 protein. The profile shows 90,000 to 120,000 distinct CDR3 sequences, approximately 15% of them singletons. Study-level findings and limits: Blood held most thyroid clonotypes expanded above 0.001 frequency.

Diagnoses were made from clinical symptoms, serum measures (thyroxine and TRAb), thyroid ultrasound and orbital computed tomography. The authors obtained PBMCs from about 9.5 ml of fresh peripheral blood. The sequencing sample was made of blood. The chain uses TRBV6-1 and TRBJ2-1; 13 bases match TRBD2. The clonotype originates from a woman aged 50 to 60 with Graves' hyperthyroidism. The CDR3 sequence: CASIPGTSGMDEQFF. CDR3 bases: TGTGCCAGCATCCCCGGGACTAGCGGGATGGACGAGCAGTTCTTC.